The 19 T cell receptor beta chains below all came from one sample that was sequenced in a study of T cell repertoires in cytomegalovirus infection. TCRdb fed the reads into MiXCR, producing one record per CDR3 protein. Of fewer than 300,000 distinct CDR3 sequences listed, about 26% are singletons. Sequencing used PBMCs. These receptors were obtained from a human donor in good health (CMV status not recorded). Some clones in this sample may be carry-over from other donors' samples.

Concerning this clonotype: The junction shows a germline mismatch at one end, possibly a read error. The chain combines TRBV5-6 with TRBJ2-5; the match to TRBD2 covers 7 bases. CDR3 length: 14 amino acids. In germline, CDR1 is SGHDT, CDR2 YYEEEE. CDR3 sequence: CASILGAGSETQYF. As DNA, the CDR3 is TGTGCCAGCATCTTGGGAGCGGGATCAGAGACCCAGTACTTC.

This clonotype was detected only a few times. The chain is built from TRBV2 and TRBJ2-2; 13 bases line up with TRBD2. Germline-derived CDR1 and CDR2 are SNHLY and FYNNEI. CDR3 length: 17 residues. V was clipped by 7 bases and J by 7 bases; unmatched bases: 12. Here the CDR3 reads CASTRTSGSTLGGELFF. In nucleotides, the CDR3 is TGTGCCAGCACCCGGACTAGCGGGAGTACCCTCGGCGGGGAGCTGTTTTTT.

The chain links TRBV20-1 to TRBJ2-3; D perhaps matches TRBD1 (6 bases). Germline CDR1 and CDR2: DFQATT and SNEGSKA (reference sequence). The CDR3 contains 14 residues. Trimming left V 0 bases short and J 2 bases short, with 9 bases between. The CDR3 DNA reads as TGCAGTGCTAGAGATCAGGGGACCACAGATACGCAGTATTTT. The encoded protein is CSARDQGTTDTQYF.

Regarding this clonotype: This may be a read error, as it is one base from a much larger clone. The rearrangement uses TRBV7-2 and TRBJ1-2; 7 positions match TRBD1. CDR3 length: 13 amino acids. Losses at the gene ends were 3 bases for V and 8 bases for J; bases not matched to a gene: 6. Germline V CDR1 and CDR2: SGHTA, FQGNSA. The CDR3 bases are TGTGCCAGCAGCTTTCAGGGGGAACGGGGCTACACCTTC. Translated: CASSFQGERGYTF.

The chain uses TRBV7-2 and TRBJ2-1; the match to TRBD2 covers 10 bases. V lost 6 bases to trimming and J lost 1 base; unmatched junction nucleotides: 3. Germline V gene sequence: CDR1 SGHTA, CDR2 FQGNSA. The CDR3 extends over 15 amino acids. As DNA, the CDR3 is TGTGCCAGCAGGAGTAGCGGGAGGTCCTACAATGAGCAGTTCTTC. Protein: CASRSSGRSYNEQFF.

This chain connects TRBV12-3 or TRBV12-4 to TRBJ2-6; a possible D gene is TRBD2 (6 bases). V lost 10 bases and J 4 bases, leaving 26 bases between the germline ends. The CDR3 is 18 residues long. The CDR3 DNA sequence: TGTGCCATCAACTTCGGGGGAGCGGGCCGTGTCGGGGCCAACGTCCTGACTTTC. Translation gives CAINFGGAGRVGANVLTF.

V gene TRBV2 combines with J gene TRBJ2-1, with D possibly TRBD1 on 5 matching bases. In germline, CDR1 is SNHLY, CDR2 FYNNEI. The CDR3 totals 14 residues. The V and J ends lost 6 bases and 0 bases respectively, with 9 bases between them. The CDR3, as DNA: TGTGCCAGCAGAAGGGGCGGCTCCTACAATGAGCAGTTCTTC. Its translation is CASRRGGSYNEQFF. Together with reference TRBV2 and TRBJ2-1, the CDR3 gives the full variable domain: EPEVTQTPSHQVTQMGQEVILRCVPISNHLYFYWYRQILGQKVEFLVSFYNNEISEKSEIFDDQFSVERPDGSNFTLKIRSTKLEDSAMYFCASRRGGSYNEQFFGPGTRLTVL.

This clonotype was seen a few times. The chain is built from TRBV11-2 and TRBJ1-6; 9 bases map to TRBD1. J lost 16 bases, V lost 1 base, and 8 bases had no gene match. The CDR3 is 14 amino acids. From germline, CDR1 is SGHAT and CDR2 FQNNGV. CDR3 nucleotide sequence: TGTGCCAGCAGCTTAGTCGGACAGGGGATCACTCTCCACTTT. This codes for CASSLVGQGITLHF.

For this clonotype: With a much larger clone just one base away, this may be a read error. This chain links TRBV7-2 with TRBJ2-3, with D possibly called TRBD1 or TRBD2 (5 bases each). Germline assignment: CDR1 SGHTA and CDR2 FQGNSA. V was clipped by 3 bases and J by 2 bases, with 12 bases between them. The CDR3 is 15 amino acids. In DNA, the CDR3 is TGTGCCAGCAGCTTGGCTAACGGGACCACAGATACGCAGTATTTT. Translating gives CASSLANGTTDTQYF.

This rearrangement joins TRBV7-6 to TRBJ2-7, with TRBD2 matching over 7 bases. The CDR3 loop spans 14 amino acids. Looked up from germline, CDR1 is SGHVS and CDR2 is FNYEAQ. The trim removed 0 bases at V and 5 bases at J, leaving 4 bases unmatched. The CDR3 loop reads CASSLAGGSNEQYF. The CDR3 coding sequence is TGTGCCAGCAGCTTAGCGGGAGGGAGCAACGAGCAGTACTTC.

Concerning this clonotype itself: A much larger clone lies a single base off, so this may be a read error. The chain carries TRBV11-2 and TRBJ2-5; D remains unclear. The germline V gene encodes CDR1 SGHAT and CDR2 FQNNGV. V gave up 2 bases and J gave up 4 bases, with 5 bases separating them. CDR3 size: 12 residues. CDR3 in amino acids: CASSLWAETQYF. The CDR3 DNA sequence: TGTGCCAGCAGCTTATGGGCAGAGACCCAGTACTTC.

This clonotype was recorded only once. V usage is TRBV7-2 and J usage is TRBJ2-2, with D unclear. The CDR3 loop spans 15 amino acids. Trimming took off 4 bases at V and 8 bases at J, with 17 bases between the two ends. Per germline, CDR1 SGHTA and CDR2 FQGNSA. CDR3 bases: TGTGCCAGCAGCTCAGGATTCCGTAACGCGGGGGAGCTGTTTTTT. It codes for CASSSGFRNAGELFF.

The chain employs TRBV4-1 and TRBJ2-7; 8 bases agree with TRBD2. The CDR3 has 18 amino acids. V gave up 0 bases and J gave up 1 base; unmatched junction bases: 11. CDR1 is MGHRA, CDR2 YSYEKL, per germline. This chain's CDR3 is CASSQERAGDPFSYEQYF. The CDR3 coding sequence is TGCGCCAGCAGCCAAGAGAGAGCGGGGGACCCTTTTTCCTACGAGCAGTACTTC.

This clonotype was counted only a few times. This chain uses TRBV24-1 with TRBJ1-2; D is possibly TRBD1 (5 bases). This CDR3 region has 13 residues. CDR1 is KGHDR and CDR2 is SFDVKD in the germline V gene. V lost 5 bases and J 3 bases, leaving 9 bases between the germline ends. The CDR3 loop reads CATSVGDDYGYTF. CDR3 bases: TGTGCCACCAGTGTAGGGGACGACTATGGCTACACCTTC.

At least ten counts were recorded for this clonotype. The chain couples TRBV7-9 to TRBJ2-3; D not resolved. The CDR3 contains 16 residues. Germline V gene lookup returns CDR1 SEHNR and CDR2 FQNEAQ (reference sequence). The V gene lost 1 base and the J gene lost 3 bases, with 14 bases spanning the gap. CDR3 DNA sequence: TGTGCCAGCAGCTTAGTATCTCCATCGGGTACAGATACGCAGTATTTT. Encoded protein: CASSLVSPSGTDTQYF. Complete variable domain (other parts from reference TRBV7-9 and TRBJ2-3): DTGVSQNPRHKITKRGQNVTFRCDPISEHNRLYWYRQTLGQGPEFLTYFQNEAQLEKSRLLSDRFSAERPKGSFSTLEIQRTEQGDSAMYLCASSLVSPSGTDTQYFGPGTRLTVL.

In this sample, this clonotype turned up many times. This rearrangement joins TRBV7-2 to TRBJ2-5; D remains unclear. Per germline, CDR1 SGHTA and CDR2 FQGNSA. CDR3 size: 11 residues. The ends were cut back, 6 bases at V and 3 bases at J, with 5 bases in the middle. CDR3 protein: CASSREETQYF. The CDR3 DNA sequence: TGTGCCAGCAGTCGCGAAGAGACCCAGTACTTC.

This clonotype has more than one count but fewer than ten. At one of its ends the junction is not consistent with the germline gene, which may arise from a read error. J is TRBJ1-2 and V is TRBV28; maybe TRBD1 (6 bases). From germline, CDR1 is MDHEN and CDR2 SYDVKM. The CDR3 covers 13 residues. The DNA for the CDR3 is TGTGCCAGCAGCTTATCGGGGGCGCGGGGCTACACCTTC. This gives the protein CASSLSGARGYTF.

The table lists this clonotype with a few counts. The J gene is TRBJ2-3, the V gene TRBV7-2, with no clear D. The CDR3 loop spans 14 amino acids. V lost 4 bases and J lost 7, with 15 bases in between. Germline lookup yields CDR1 SGHTA and CDR2 FQGNSA. The CDR3 nucleotides read TGTGCCAGCAGCTCCGATCTTAACAAGTATACGCAGTATTTT. Its protein is CASSSDLNKYTQYF.

This chain joins TRBV20-1 and TRBJ2-7, with 11 bases matching TRBD2. The CDR3 is 13 amino acids. Trimming took 6 bases from V and 5 from J; bases not matched to a gene: 6. In germline, CDR1 is DFQATT, CDR2 SNEGSKA (reference sequence). For the CDR3, the DNA is TGCAGTGCCCCACTAGCGGGGGTTAACGAGCAGTACTTC. This codes for CSAPLAGVNEQYF.